This T cell receptor beta chain appears in the sequencing data of a study of shared clonotypes between healthy human individuals. Whole-study context: Aged between 18 and 49, the donors were a couple of women and a few men. Per donor, CD8 memory used one plate, CD8 naive used two, CD4 memory used three and CD4 naive used three.

Terminally differentiated effector memory CD45RA+ cells were excluded by CCR7 positive selection of CD45RO-negative cells. Donors, without exception, were Caucasian adults residing in Nashville, Tennessee. The table came from immunoSEQ multiplex PCR; TCRdb's copy has only in-frame clones and leaves some out. The data contain about 2,100,000 clones, more than 85% of them singletons. CDR1 MNHEY and CDR2 SVGAGI come from the germline V gene. The length of the CDR3 is 13 residues. V was trimmed by 2 bases and J by 11 bases, leaving 16 bases between them. The genes are TRBV6-5 and TRBJ2-7; the D gene could be TRBD1 or TRBD2 (6 bases each). The receptor's source is a man younger than 35 in good health. Some clones in this sample may be carry-over from other donors' samples. The sequencing input was naive CD8+ T cells from PBMCs. CDR3 sequence: CASSYTKYREEYF. The CDR3, as DNA: TGTGCCAGCAGTTACACCAAATACAGGGAGGAGTACTTC.